The rows below give T cell receptor beta chains drawn from one sample of a study of CD8 T cells in ankylosing spondylitis. TCRdb itself ran the 5' RACE reads through MiXCR, one entry per CDR3 protein. The profile shows 200,000 to 250,000 distinct CDR3 sequences, about 10% of them singletons. The specimen was blood, either unsorted or a sorted T cell fraction (not recorded which). The receptors shown here come from a male donor with ankylosing spondylitis or in good health (not recorded which). Each CDR3 is given with its conserved first and last residue. The D gene is left open where the match is weak. Some rows mark clone size as missing; the rest say once, few, many or name a class of expanded clone.

D gene: -; clone size: many; J gene: TRBJ2-3; V gene: TRBV28; CDR3 protein: CASSLPRSTDTQYF; CDR3 DNA: TGTGCCAGCAGTTTGCCGCGGAGCACAGATACGCAGTATTTT
D gene: -; clone size: few; J gene: TRBJ1-5; V gene: TRBV19; CDR3 protein: CASSHGGTPPYSNQPQHF; CDR3 DNA: TGTGCCAGTAGTCATGGGGGCACACCTCCTTATAGCAATCAGCCCCAGCATTTT
D gene: TRBD2; clone size: many; J gene: TRBJ2-3; V gene: TRBV20-1; CDR3 protein: CSATGLAGLRDTQYF; CDR3 DNA: TGCAGTGCGACCGGTCTAGCGGGGTTACGCGATACGCAGTATTTT
D gene: -; clone size: -; J gene: TRBJ2-3; V gene: TRBV9; CDR3 protein: CASSVAGATADTQNF; CDR3 DNA: TGTGCCAGCAGCGTAGCGGGGGCCACAGCAGATACGCAGAATTTT
D gene: -; clone size: few; J gene: TRBJ2-3; V gene: TRBV7-8; CDR3 protein: CASSLSATGYFF; CDR3 DNA: TGTGCCAGCAGCTTAAGTGCGACAGGATATTTTTTC
D gene: -; clone size: few; J gene: TRBJ1-5; V gene: TRBV7-2; CDR3 protein: CASSKGSTGVNQPQHF; CDR3 DNA: TGTGCCAGCAGCAAGGGGTCGACAGGAGTCAATCAGCCCCAGCATTTT
D gene: TRBD2; clone size: many; J gene: TRBJ2-3; V gene: TRBV11-2; CDR3 protein: CASSLEASGVYTDTQYF; CDR3 DNA: TGTGCCAGCAGCTTAGAGGCTAGCGGGGTGTACACAGATACGCAGTATTTT
D gene: -; clone size: many; J gene: TRBJ1-2; V gene: TRBV3-1; CDR3 protein: CASSQAPGKGEYGYTF; CDR3 DNA: TGTGCCAGCAGCCAAGCCCCAGGTAAAGGGGAGTATGGCTACACCTTC
D gene: -; clone size: many; J gene: TRBJ1-5; V gene: TRBV7-2; CDR3 protein: CASSLRSNQPQHF; CDR3 DNA: TGTGCCAGCAGCCTAAGAAGCAATCAGCCCCAGCATTTT
D gene: -; clone size: -; J gene: TRBJ1-5; V gene: TRBV28; CDR3 protein: CASSSPKGNQPQHF; CDR3 DNA: TGTGCCAGCAGTTCCCCCAAGGGAAATCAGCCCCAGCATTTT
D gene: -; clone size: many; J gene: TRBJ2-1; V gene: TRBV2; CDR3 protein: CASSERLVAYNEQFF; CDR3 DNA: TGTGCCAGCAGTGAACGGCTGGTTGCCTACAATGAGCAGTTCTTC
D gene: -; clone size: -; J gene: TRBJ2-7; V gene: TRBV20-1; CDR3 protein: CSARRRGPYEQYF; CDR3 DNA: TGCAGTGCTAGACGGCGGGGGCCCTACGAGCAGTACTTC
D gene: -; clone size: many; J gene: TRBJ2-1; V gene: TRBV29-1; CDR3 protein: CSVLGLPSSYNEQFF; CDR3 DNA: TGCAGCGTACTCGGACTTCCGAGCTCCTACAATGAGCAGTTCTTC
D gene: -; clone size: many; J gene: TRBJ2-4; V gene: TRBV9; CDR3 protein: CASSALAQNIQYF; CDR3 DNA: TGTGCCAGCAGCGCACTAGCCCAAAACATTCAGTACTTC
D gene: -; clone size: many; J gene: TRBJ2-1; V gene: TRBV12-3/TRBV12-4; CDR3 protein: CASSLVSGKQFF; CDR3 DNA: TGTGCCAGCAGTTTGGTCTCTGGCAAGCAGTTCTTC
D gene: -; clone size: many; J gene: TRBJ2-1; V gene: TRBV7-9; CDR3 protein: CASSLSGAPGNEQFF; CDR3 DNA: TGTGCCAGCAGCTTATCCGGGGCCCCGGGAAATGAGCAGTTCTTC
D gene: -; clone size: -; J gene: TRBJ1-2; V gene: TRBV3-1; CDR3 protein: CASSQQDPRIYGYTF; CDR3 DNA: TGTGCCAGCAGCCAACAGGACCCTCGAATCTATGGCTACACCTTC
D gene: -; clone size: once; J gene: TRBJ2-5; V gene: TRBV19; CDR3 protein: CASSSSPSVETQYF; CDR3 DNA: TGTGCCAGTAGTAGTTCCCCCTCGGTGGAGACCCAGTACTTC
D gene: -; clone size: many; J gene: TRBJ1-2; V gene: TRBV12-3/TRBV12-4; CDR3 protein: CASSFGGDRGYTF; CDR3 DNA: TGTGCCAGCAGTTTTGGAGGGGATAGGGGCTACACCTTC
D gene: TRBD1; clone size: many; J gene: TRBJ1-6; V gene: TRBV5-1; CDR3 protein: CATGQGANSPLHF; CDR3 DNA: TGCGCCACCGGACAGGGGGCTAATTCACCCCTCCACTTT
D gene: -; clone size: many; J gene: TRBJ1-6; V gene: TRBV27; CDR3 protein: CASSATGYHNSPLHF; CDR3 DNA: TGTGCCAGCAGTGCCACAGGGTACCATAATTCACCCCTCCACTTT
D gene: -; clone size: -; J gene: TRBJ2-7; V gene: TRBV11-2; CDR3 protein: CASSLDGFEQYF; CDR3 DNA: TGTGCCAGCAGCTTAGACGGGTTCGAGCAGTACTTC
D gene: -; clone size: many; J gene: TRBJ1-4; V gene: TRBV7-2; CDR3 protein: CASNTGPNEKLFF; CDR3 DNA: TGTGCCAGCAATACAGGGCCTAATGAAAAACTGTTTTTT
D gene: TRBD1; clone size: -; J gene: TRBJ2-2; V gene: TRBV11-2; CDR3 protein: CASSPRGQGTGELFF; CDR3 DNA: TGTGCCAGCAGCCCGCGGGGACAGGGGACCGGGGAGCTGTTTTTT
D gene: -; clone size: -; J gene: TRBJ2-7; V gene: TRBV18; CDR3 protein: CASSPNKPGQIYEQYF; CDR3 DNA: TGTGCCAGCTCACCAAACAAGCCCGGACAAATCTACGAGCAGTACTTC
D gene: -; clone size: many; J gene: TRBJ1-1; V gene: TRBV5-1; CDR3 protein: CASSSRGNTEAFF; CDR3 DNA: TGCGCCAGCAGCTCCCGGGGGAACACTGAAGCTTTCTTT
D gene: -; clone size: few; J gene: TRBJ2-1; V gene: TRBV7-7; CDR3 protein: CASSHNRDNEQFF; CDR3 DNA: TGTGCTAGCAGCCATAACAGGGACAATGAGCAGTTCTTC
D gene: -; clone size: many; J gene: TRBJ1-1; V gene: TRBV5-1; CDR3 protein: CASSLVGSLQGNTEAFF; CDR3 DNA: TGCGCCAGCAGCTTGGTGGGCAGCCTCCAGGGGAACACTGAAGCTTTCTTT
D gene: -; clone size: many; J gene: TRBJ1-2; V gene: TRBV12-3/TRBV12-4; CDR3 protein: CASSFSREGGYTF; CDR3 DNA: TGTGCCAGCAGTTTCAGCAGGGAAGGGGGCTACACCTTC
D gene: -; clone size: many; J gene: TRBJ2-4; V gene: TRBV5-1; CDR3 protein: CASTDDKEDIQYF; CDR3 DNA: TGCGCCAGCACCGACGATAAGGAGGACATTCAGTACTTC
D gene: -; clone size: many; J gene: TRBJ2-2; V gene: TRBV5-1; CDR3 protein: CASSPLPGNTGELFF; CDR3 DNA: TGCGCCAGCAGCCCACTGCCGGGGAACACCGGGGAGCTGTTTTTT
D gene: TRBD1; clone size: few; J gene: TRBJ1-6; V gene: TRBV7-9; CDR3 protein: CASNLDRAGAPLHF; CDR3 DNA: TGTGCCAGCAACCTGGACAGGGCCGGTGCTCCCCTCCACTTT
D gene: -; clone size: few; J gene: TRBJ2-5; V gene: TRBV7-6; CDR3 protein: CASSRSPVGGYQETQYF; CDR3 DNA: TGTGCCAGCAGCCGTTCCCCGGTCGGGGGCTATCAAGAGACCCAGTACTTC
D gene: -; clone size: -; J gene: TRBJ2-2; V gene: TRBV3-1; CDR3 protein: CASSPRGLGELFF; CDR3 DNA: TGTGCCAGCAGCCCCCGGGGGCTCGGGGAGCTGTTTTTT
D gene: TRBD2; clone size: many; J gene: TRBJ2-3; V gene: TRBV5-1; CDR3 protein: CASSGELAATDTQYF; CDR3 DNA: TGCGCCAGCAGCGGAGAACTAGCGGCCACAGATACGCAGTATTTT
D gene: TRBD2; clone size: many; J gene: TRBJ2-5; V gene: TRBV7-2; CDR3 protein: CASNPTSGGGETQYF; CDR3 DNA: TGTGCCAGCAACCCTACTAGCGGGGGTGGAGAGACCCAGTACTTC
D gene: TRBD1; clone size: few; J gene: TRBJ2-1; V gene: TRBV24-1; CDR3 protein: CATSDFRQGASNEQFF; CDR3 DNA: TGTGCCACCAGTGATTTCCGGCAGGGGGCGAGCAATGAGCAGTTCTTC
D gene: -; clone size: -; J gene: TRBJ2-2; V gene: TRBV6-2/TRBV6-3; CDR3 protein: CASSYGGASNTGELFF; CDR3 DNA: TGTGCCAGCAGTTACGGGGGGGCCTCGAACACCGGGGAGCTGTTTTTT
D gene: -; clone size: many; J gene: TRBJ2-7; V gene: TRBV7-2; CDR3 protein: CASSLESQGNWQYF; CDR3 DNA: TGTGCCAGCAGCTTGGAGTCACAGGGAAACTGGCAGTACTTC
D gene: TRBD1; clone size: few; J gene: TRBJ2-7; V gene: TRBV7-8; CDR3 protein: CASSPPGQGTYEQYF; CDR3 DNA: TGTGCCAGCAGCCCACCGGGACAGGGAACCTACGAGCAGTACTTC
D gene: -; clone size: many; J gene: TRBJ1-5; V gene: TRBV20-1; CDR3 protein: CSAPAGDPQEQPQHF; CDR3 DNA: TGCAGTGCTCCCGCTGGGGACCCCCAGGAACAGCCCCAGCATTTT
D gene: -; clone size: -; J gene: TRBJ2-5; V gene: TRBV9; CDR3 protein: CASSVGVGGTQETQYF; CDR3 DNA: TGTGCCAGCAGCGTCGGGGTAGGTGGAACGCAAGAGACCCAGTACTTC
D gene: -; clone size: -; J gene: TRBJ1-2; V gene: TRBV20-1; CDR3 protein: CSASWGDYGYTF; CDR3 DNA: TGCAGTGCTAGTTGGGGGGATTATGGCTACACCTTC
D gene: -; clone size: -; J gene: TRBJ2-4; V gene: TRBV28; CDR3 protein: CASSRPGGPGNIQYF; CDR3 DNA: TGTGCCAGCAGCCGTCCAGGAGGGCCCGGAAACATTCAGTACTTC
D gene: -; clone size: few; J gene: TRBJ1-2; V gene: TRBV6-5; CDR3 protein: CASSSPTSSNYGYTF; CDR3 DNA: TGTGCCAGCAGTTCCCCCACCTCCTCTAACTATGGCTACACCTTC
D gene: -; clone size: many; J gene: TRBJ2-5; V gene: TRBV6-5; CDR3 protein: CASRDSQETQYF; CDR3 DNA: TGTGCCAGCAGGGACAGTCAAGAGACCCAGTACTTC
D gene: TRBD2; clone size: few; J gene: TRBJ2-3; V gene: TRBV20-1; CDR3 protein: CSALPRGGAWDTQYF; CDR3 DNA: TGCAGTGCTCTCCCGCGCGGGGGGGCGTGGGATACGCAGTATTTT
D gene: -; clone size: many; J gene: TRBJ1-1; V gene: TRBV29-1; CDR3 protein: CSVEVVRGRVNTEAFF; CDR3 DNA: TGCAGCGTTGAAGTCGTACGGGGGCGGGTGAACACTGAAGCTTTCTTT
D gene: -; clone size: -; J gene: TRBJ2-2; V gene: TRBV24-1; CDR3 protein: CATSDSRRNTGELFF; CDR3 DNA: TGTGCCACCAGTGATTCTAGGCGGAACACCGGGGAGCTGTTTTTT
D gene: -; clone size: many; J gene: TRBJ1-1; V gene: TRBV28; CDR3 protein: CASSLGWQTNTEAFF; CDR3 DNA: TGTGCCAGCAGTTTAGGTTGGCAGACTAACACTGAAGCTTTCTTT
D gene: TRBD2; clone size: few; J gene: TRBJ2-3; V gene: TRBV5-1; CDR3 protein: CASSLGLAGGRSTDTQYF; CDR3 DNA: TGCGCCAGCAGCCTGGGACTAGCGGGGGGCCGGAGCACAGATACGCAGTATTTT
D gene: -; clone size: many; J gene: TRBJ1-2; V gene: TRBV5-1; CDR3 protein: CASSPFSPDSGYGYTF; CDR3 DNA: TGCGCCAGCAGCCCCTTCTCCCCCGACTCCGGCTATGGCTACACCTTC
D gene: TRBD1; clone size: -; J gene: TRBJ2-7; V gene: TRBV5-1; CDR3 protein: CASNLVTGQGYEQYF; CDR3 DNA: TGCGCCAGCAACTTGGTCACGGGACAGGGGTACGAGCAGTACTTC
D gene: -; clone size: many; J gene: TRBJ2-2; V gene: TRBV27; CDR3 protein: CASNSLVDTGELFF; CDR3 DNA: TGTGCCAGCAACTCTTTAGTGGACACCGGGGAGCTGTTTTTT